The clone carrying this T cell receptor beta chain was counted only a few times. Its antigen is undetermined. This sample was taken from a study of blood T cells in healthy people across ages. Study findings and constraints: Long-lived donors carried more naive CD4+ cells and greater diversity than aged donors.

With a J-beta primer mix and a sample-barcoded 5' primer, a second PCR ran 7 to 11 cycles. One entry per CDR3 protein results from TCRdb running MiXCR on the 5' RACE reads. The table shows about a million distinct CDR3 sequences, with less than 45% occurring only once. The CDR3 loop spans 18 amino acids. Germline lookup yields CDR1 MGHRA and CDR2 YSYEKL. Trimming took 1 base from V and 0 from J; bases not matched to a gene: 11. The sequencing sample was made of blood. The clonotype originates from a man in his late teens or twenties in good health. This chain uses TRBV4-1 with TRBJ1-1, with 7 bases aligning to TRBD1. The CDR3, as DNA: TGCGCCAGCAGCCAAGTCCAGGATCGACAGGGACTGAACACTGAAGCTTTCTTT. Its translation is CASSQVQDRQGLNTEAFF.